This TCR beta chain was profiled in a study of regulatory T cells in long-lasting Graves disease. The CDR3 loop spans 14 amino acids. V was pared by 4 bases and J by 2 bases, with 12 bases between. Germline CDR1 reads SGHRS; CDR2 reads YFSETQ. Both iRepertoire HTBI primers and Arm-PCR of CDR3 regions were used to build the TCR beta libraries. TCRdb processed the multiplex PCR reads anew with MiXCR; each CDR3 protein has one entry. The sample comprises roughly 320,000 distinct CDR3 sequences, 15% to 20% of which are singletons, and around 27% rests with the top ten. Time point of the sample: newly diagnosed GD, antithyroid drugs for less than 3 months. RNA from PBMCs was the source of the TCR library. Blood from the periphery, around 9 milliliters in all, was drawn into EDTA tubes. This sample also appeared in a second study, on T cells in Graves' hyperthyroidism and ophthalmopathy.

The clonotype originates from a man aged 35 to 55 with Graves disease. The V gene is TRBV5-1, the J gene TRBJ1-1; no clear D gene. This specimen was peripheral blood mononuclear cells (PBMCs), taken at new diagnosis, from a patient treated with antithyroid drugs. The CDR3 reads CASSDLTVNTEAFF. The CDR3 DNA sequence: TGCGCCAGCAGCGACCTCACAGTAAACACTGAAGCTTTCTTT.